This T cell receptor beta chain was captured by sequencing in a study of regulatory T cells in long-lasting Graves disease. Time point defined: persistent/refractory GD, antithyroid drugs over 5 years with positive TRAb. There was RNA extracted from PBMCs, and the TCR library was made from it. This clonotype was detected ten times or more. Germline values: CDR1 MDHEN, CDR2 SYDVKM. This CDR3 contains 14 residues. V was cut by 9 bases and J by 2 bases, with 17 bases left in between. Researchers made TCR beta libraries by using iRepertoire HTBI primers and running Arm-PCR on CDR3 regions. TCRdb re-analysed the multiplex PCR reads in MiXCR, keeping a single row per CDR3 protein. In the table there are under 500,000 distinct CDR3 sequences, less than 25% of which are singletons.

The V call is TRBV28, the J call TRBJ2-7, with no clear D. Here the sequenced sample was peripheral blood mononuclear cells (PBMCs), taken when the disease was refractory, from a patient treated with antithyroid drugs. This clonotype originated in a female donor with Graves disease. This CDR3 is CASIKYRVTYEQYF. CDR3 DNA sequence: TGTGCCAGTATAAAATACCGGGTCACCTACGAGCAGTACTTC.